The clone carrying this T cell receptor (beta chain) was seen more than once but under ten times. Its specificity is not known. This specimen belongs to a study of response to subunit inactivated influenza vaccine. Trimming removed 0 bases from V and 5 bases from J, with 19 bases in between. The CDR3 has 17 residues. Germline lookup yields CDR1 LGHNA and CDR2 YSLEER. In TCRdb, the RT-PCR reads were re-called with MiXCR into one record per CDR3 protein. The sample records around 530,000 distinct CDR3 sequences, approximately 15% being singletons. Broader study findings: Few new T cells, the authors suggested, are recruited by each seasonal influenza vaccination.

The rearrangement links TRBV4-3 to TRBJ1-1; no firm D call. The input for sequencing was CD4+ T cells sorted from PBMCs, taken around 2 years after vaccination. The TCR comes from a man between 50 and 70 years old who received an inactivated influenza vaccine. Here the CDR3 DNA reads TGCGCCAGCAGCCAAGATTACCTGAGTCGGGAAGGGACTGAAGCTTTCTTT. Protein sequence: CASSQDYLSREGTEAFF.